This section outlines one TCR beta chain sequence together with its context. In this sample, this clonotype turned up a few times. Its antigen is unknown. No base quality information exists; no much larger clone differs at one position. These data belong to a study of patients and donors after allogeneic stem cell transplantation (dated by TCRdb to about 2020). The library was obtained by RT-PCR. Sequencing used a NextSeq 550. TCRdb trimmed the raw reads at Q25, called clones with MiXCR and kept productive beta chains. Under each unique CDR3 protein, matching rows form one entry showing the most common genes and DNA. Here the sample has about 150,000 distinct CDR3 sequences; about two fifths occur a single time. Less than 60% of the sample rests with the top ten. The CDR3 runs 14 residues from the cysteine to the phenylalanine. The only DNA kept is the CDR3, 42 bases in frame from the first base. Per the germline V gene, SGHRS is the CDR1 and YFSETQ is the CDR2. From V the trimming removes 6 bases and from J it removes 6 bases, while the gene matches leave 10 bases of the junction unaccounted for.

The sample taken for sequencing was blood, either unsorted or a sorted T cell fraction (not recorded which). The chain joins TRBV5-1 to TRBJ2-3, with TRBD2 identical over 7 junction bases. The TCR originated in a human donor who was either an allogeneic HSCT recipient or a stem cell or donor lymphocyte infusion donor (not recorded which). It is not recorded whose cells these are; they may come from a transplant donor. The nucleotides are TGCGCCAGCATTGTTGGGAGCGGGGACGATACGCAGTATTTT. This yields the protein CASIVGSGDDTQYF.